Each of the 2 T cell receptor beta chains below was sequenced from the same sample in a study of cytomegalovirus exposure and HLA in healthy donors. The PCR was carried out with 60 Vbeta primers and 13 Jbeta primers. Sequenced by immunoSEQ multiplex PCR; TCRdb stores in-frame clones only, minus some. The data hold about 140,000 clones, with 82% observed a single time. The sequenced sample was PBMCs. All receptors derive from a man aged 18-30 years in good health and CMV-seropositive.

This clone occurred once. The CDR3 spells CASSLAGALSQPQHF. Here the CDR3 DNA reads TGTGCCAGCAGTTTAGCAGGGGCCTTGAGTCAGCCCCAGCATTTT. The chain employs TRBV28 and TRBJ1-5; D is possibly TRBD1 (6 bases). Trimming pared 2 bases from V and 6 bases from J, leaving 14 bases between. CDR3 size: 15 residues. Germline-derived CDR1 and CDR2 are MDHEN and SYDVKM.

The CDR3: CASSVQGADHYGYTF. CDR3 sequence (DNA): TGTGCCAGCAGTGTACAGGGGGCTGATCACTATGGCTACACCTTC. This sequence joins TRBV25-1 and TRBJ1-2; 9 bases match TRBD1. The CDR3 has 15 amino acids. CDR1 and CDR2 from the germline V gene are MGHDK and SYGVNS. Losses at the gene ends were 4 bases for V and 3 bases for J; bases not matched to a gene: 6.